Listed below are T cell receptor beta chains from one sample, sequenced in a study of cytotoxic CD8 clonotypes in ibrutinib-treated CLL. TCRdb's table, derived via immunoSEQ multiplex PCR, lists solely in-frame clones and lacks some. The sample lists approximately 170,000 clones; approximately 90% were seen once. The source was PBMCs, collected at disease progression, from a patient treated with ibrutinib. The receptors were gathered from a human donor with chronic lymphocytic leukemia. Both conserved end residues are part of each CDR3. A D gene is named only where the DNA matches it firmly. Clone size appears in some rows only: once, few, many, or a class for an expanded clone.

NA	TRBV4-1	NA	TRBJ1-5	TGCGCCAGCAGCCAAGTCGGAAGAGGCGGGGGTCAGCCCCAGCATTTT	CASSQVGRGGGQPQHF
TRBD1	TRBV5-6	NA	TRBJ1-3	TGTGCCAGCAGCATGGGACAGGGCCAAGGAAACACCATATATTTT	CASSMGQGQGNTIYF
TRBD1	TRBV5-1	NA	TRBJ2-7	TGCGCCAGCCAACAGGGGACGGGGTACGAGCAGTACTTC	CASQQGTGYEQYF
NA	TRBV5-1	NA	TRBJ2-7	TGCGCCAGCAGCTTGGGAGCGGGTGGGTCTCTGACCTACGAGCAGTACTTC	CASSLGAGGSLTYEQYF
TRBD2	TRBV19	NA	TRBJ2-2	TGTGCCAGTAGTATCTGGGGACTAGCGGGATTCACCGGGGAGCTGTTTTTT	CASSIWGLAGFTGELFF
NA	TRBV19	NA	TRBJ2-3	TGTGCCAGTAGTCTCCCCGTTGGAGGGCGGAATACGCAGTATTTT	CASSLPVGGRNTQYF
NA	TRBV14	NA	TRBJ2-7	TGTGCCAGCAGCCATCATCCGACTTCCTCAATAACCTACGAGCAGTACTTC	CASSHHPTSSITYEQYF
NA	TRBV30	once	TRBJ1-5	TGTGCCTGGAGGGAAACAGGGACTCAGCCCCAGCATTTT	CAWRETGTQPQHF
TRBD1	TRBV19	NA	TRBJ1-1	TGTGCCACCCGACAGGGGTTAAGGATGAACACTGAAGCTTTCTTT	CATRQGLRMNTEAFF
NA	TRBV19	NA	TRBJ2-2	TGTGCCAGTACCACCGGGATTTACTACACCGGGGAGCTGTTTTTT	CASTTGIYYTGELFF
TRBD2	TRBV19	few	TRBJ2-1	TGTGCCAGTAGTGCCGAGAGACTAGCGGGACGAAGCTCCTACAATGAGCAGTTCTTC	CASSAERLAGRSSYNEQFF
NA	TRBV29-1	NA	TRBJ1-1	TGCAGCGTTGGATCACCGAACACTGAAGCTTTCTTT	CSVGSPNTEAFF
TRBD1	TRBV18	NA	TRBJ1-1	TGTGCCAGCTCCCACCGGCGGGACAGAGAACTGAACACTGAAGCTTTCTTT	CASSHRRDRELNTEAFF
TRBD2	TRBV7-2	NA	TRBJ2-7	TGTGCCAGCACCGAACAAGCGGGAGCCACCTACGAGCAGTACTTC	CASTEQAGATYEQYF
TRBD1	TRBV5-1	NA	TRBJ1-3	TGCGCCAGCAGCTTGGGAGGGACAGGCTTCTCTGGAAACACCATATATTTT	CASSLGGTGFSGNTIYF
NA	TRBV27	once	TRBJ2-3	TGTGCCAGCAGTTTCCTTAGATCTTCAGGGCCAAACAAAGGAACAGATACGCAGTATTTT	CASSFLRSSGPNKGTDTQYF
TRBD1	TRBV2	NA	TRBJ1-5	TGTGCCAGCACGGTCGGGACAGGGAAGGGATATAGCAATCAGCCCCAGCATTTT	CASTVGTGKGYSNQPQHF
TRBD2	TRBV15	NA	TRBJ2-1	TGTGCCACCAGCAGAGAGGGCGGGAGTAATGAGCAGTTCTTC	CATSREGGSNEQFF
NA	TRBV18	NA	TRBJ2-2	TGTGCCAGCTCACCAGTGGGGACAACACACACCGGGGAGCTGTTTTTT	CASSPVGTTHTGELFF
NA	TRBV2	NA	TRBJ2-3	TGTGCCAGCAGAGAGAAGCTAGGGACCACAGATACGCAGTATTTT	CASREKLGTTDTQYF
NA	TRBV7-2	NA	TRBJ2-2	TGTGCCAGCAGGTCCGTTGGGACCGGGGAGCTGTTTTTT	CASRSVGTGELFF
TRBD1	TRBV2	once	TRBJ2-4	TGTGCCAGCGCCTGGACAGGGGAAGCCAAAAACATTCAGTACTTC	CASAWTGEAKNIQYF
NA	TRBV7-6	NA	TRBJ2-7	TGTGCCAGCAGCACAACTACAGAATCCCACGAGCAGTACTTC	CASSTTTESHEQYF
NA	TRBV2	NA	TRBJ2-4	TGTGCCAGCAGTGTAACCGTAATACCTGTTTACTTC	CASSVTVIPVYF
TRBD2	TRBV6-6	NA	TRBJ2-2	TGTGCCAGCAGATCCGGGACTAGCGGGAGTTCCGGGGAGCTGTTTTTT	CASRSGTSGSSGELFF
NA	TRBV28	NA	TRBJ1-1	TGTGCCAGCAGCCCTCCGGGAAGCAACACTGAAGCTTTCTTT	CASSPPGSNTEAFF
TRBD2	TRBV7-8	NA	TRBJ2-1	TGTGGGAGTGGGGCGGGAGTGGGAGGTGAGCAGTTCTTC	CGSGAGVGGEQFF
NA	TRBV7-8	NA	TRBJ2-7	TGTGCCAGCAGCTTAGCGGGCCAAAGGGCGCAGTACTTC	CASSLAGQRAQYF
NA	TRBV4-1	NA	TRBJ1-1	TGCGCCAGCAGCCAAGATGGCAGGGTGAACACTGAAGCTTTCTTT	CASSQDGRVNTEAFF
NA	TRBV4-3	NA	TRBJ2-1	TGCGCCAGCAGCCAAGATAGACATACGGTGTCCGCCTCGAACAATGAGCAGTTCTTC	CASSQDRHTVSASNNEQFF
NA	TRBV5-1	NA	TRBJ1-1	TGCGCCAGCAGCTTGGGGGGAGACACTGAAGCTTTCTTT	CASSLGGDTEAFF